This TCR beta chain was sequenced in a study of T cell changes during pregnancy in multiple sclerosis. Repertoires were generated with immunoSEQ multiplex PCR, while TCRdb's copy carries only in-frame clones and drops some. The top ten clones hold about 0.6% of a sample with tens of thousands of clones, roughly 90% of them seen once. The TCR sequence derives from a female donor with multiple sclerosis, enrolled in a pregnancy study. This specimen was CD4+ T cells from peripheral blood mononuclear cells, taken after pregnancy.

CDR3 bases: TGTGCCACCAGGACAAGAGGACAGGGGACTGATCAGCCCCAGCATTTT. Protein product: CATRTRGQGTDQPQHF. The V gene is TRBV15, the J gene TRBJ1-5; 9 nucleotides match TRBD1. Germline-derived CDR1 and CDR2 are LNHNV and YYDKDF (reference sequence). This CDR3 is 16 amino acids long. V trimming: 6 bases; J trimming: 5 bases; junction bases outside the gene matches: 11.